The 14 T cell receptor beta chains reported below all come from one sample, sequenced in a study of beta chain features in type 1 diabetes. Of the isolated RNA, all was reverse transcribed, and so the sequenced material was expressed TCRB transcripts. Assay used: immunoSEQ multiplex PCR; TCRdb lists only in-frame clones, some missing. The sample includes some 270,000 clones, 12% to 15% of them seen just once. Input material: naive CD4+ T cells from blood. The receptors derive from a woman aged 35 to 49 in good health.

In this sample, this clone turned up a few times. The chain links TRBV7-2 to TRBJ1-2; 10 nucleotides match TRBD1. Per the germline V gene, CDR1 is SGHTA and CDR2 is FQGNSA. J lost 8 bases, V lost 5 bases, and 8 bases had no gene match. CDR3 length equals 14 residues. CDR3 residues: CASSHAGQGWGYTF. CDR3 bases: TGTGCCAGCAGCCATGCGGGACAGGGGTGGGGCTACACCTTC.

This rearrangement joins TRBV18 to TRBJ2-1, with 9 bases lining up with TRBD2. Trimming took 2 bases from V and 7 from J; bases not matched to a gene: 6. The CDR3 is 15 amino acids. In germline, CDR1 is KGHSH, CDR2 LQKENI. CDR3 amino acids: CASSPFVAGVNEQFF. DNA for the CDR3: TGTGCCAGCTCACCATTCGTAGCGGGGGTTAATGAGCAGTTCTTC.

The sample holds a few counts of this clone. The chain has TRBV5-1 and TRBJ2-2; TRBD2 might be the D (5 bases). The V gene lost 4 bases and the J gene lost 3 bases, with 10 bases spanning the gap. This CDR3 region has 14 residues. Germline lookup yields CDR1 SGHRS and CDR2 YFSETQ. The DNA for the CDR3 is TGCGCCAGCAGCGAGGGTATGGACACCGGGGAGCTGTTTTTT. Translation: CASSEGMDTGELFF.

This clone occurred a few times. The CDR3 region is CASTGQLGGYTF. In nucleotides, the CDR3 is TGTGCCAGCACGGGACAGCTGGGAGGCTACACCTTC. The chain employs TRBV2 and TRBJ1-2; 7 nucleotides align to TRBD1. The CDR3 has 12 residues. Looked up from germline, CDR1 is SNHLY and CDR2 is FYNNEI. The trim removed 7 bases at V and 8 bases at J, leaving 7 bases unmatched.

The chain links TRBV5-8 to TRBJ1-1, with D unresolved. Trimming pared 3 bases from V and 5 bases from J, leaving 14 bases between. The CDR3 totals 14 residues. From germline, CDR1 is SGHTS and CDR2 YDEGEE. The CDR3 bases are TGTGCCAGCAGCTCCTCTCTCGCGGGGACTGAAGCTTTCTTT. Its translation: CASSSSLAGTEAFF.

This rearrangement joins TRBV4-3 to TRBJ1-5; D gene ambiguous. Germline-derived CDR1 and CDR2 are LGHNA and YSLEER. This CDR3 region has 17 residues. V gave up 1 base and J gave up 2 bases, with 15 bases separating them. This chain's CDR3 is CASSQGTPAVGNQPQHF. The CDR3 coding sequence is TGCGCCAGCAGCCAAGGGACTCCCGCGGTTGGCAATCAGCCCCAGCATTTT.

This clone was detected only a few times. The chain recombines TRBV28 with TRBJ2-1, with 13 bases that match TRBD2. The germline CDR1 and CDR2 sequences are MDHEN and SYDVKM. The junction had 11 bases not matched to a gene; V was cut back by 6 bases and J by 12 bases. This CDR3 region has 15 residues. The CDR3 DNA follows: TGTGCCAGCAGCTGGGTCCGGACTAGCGGGGGACGGCAGTTCTTC. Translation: CASSWVRTSGGRQFF.

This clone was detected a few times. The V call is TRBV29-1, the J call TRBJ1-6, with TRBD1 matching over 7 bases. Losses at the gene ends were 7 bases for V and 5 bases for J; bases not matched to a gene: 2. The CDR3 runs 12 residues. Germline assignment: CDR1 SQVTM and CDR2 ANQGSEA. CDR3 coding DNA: TGCAGCGCCGGGACAGATAATTCACCCCTCCACTTT. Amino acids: CSAGTDNSPLHF.

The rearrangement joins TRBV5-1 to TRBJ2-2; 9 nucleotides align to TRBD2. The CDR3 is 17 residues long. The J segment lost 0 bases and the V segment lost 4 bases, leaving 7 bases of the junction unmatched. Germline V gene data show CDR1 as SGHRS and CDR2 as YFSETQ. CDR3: CASSPNGLATNTGELFF. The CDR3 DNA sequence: TGCGCCAGCAGCCCGAACGGACTAGCGACGAACACCGGGGAGCTGTTTTTT.

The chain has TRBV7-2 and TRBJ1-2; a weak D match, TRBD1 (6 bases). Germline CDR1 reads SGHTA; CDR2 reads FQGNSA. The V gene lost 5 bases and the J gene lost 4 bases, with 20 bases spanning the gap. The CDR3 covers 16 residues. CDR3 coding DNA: TGTGCCAGCAGCCGAAGGACAGTTGGGAGTACCTATGGCTACACCTTC. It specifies CASSRRTVGSTYGYTF. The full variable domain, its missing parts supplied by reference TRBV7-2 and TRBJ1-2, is GAGVSQSPSNKVTEKGKDVELRCDPISGHTALYWYRQSLGQGLEFLIYFQGNSAPDKSGLPSDRFSAERTGGSVSTLTIQRTQQEDSAVYLCASSRRTVGSTYGYTFGSGTRLTVV.

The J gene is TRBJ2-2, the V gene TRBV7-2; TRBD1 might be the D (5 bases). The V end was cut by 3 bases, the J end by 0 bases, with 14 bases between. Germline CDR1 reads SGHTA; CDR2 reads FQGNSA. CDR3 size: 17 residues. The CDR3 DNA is TGTGCCAGCAGCTTTTCAAGACAGAGTTCGAACACCGGGGAGCTGTTTTTT. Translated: CASSFSRQSSNTGELFF.

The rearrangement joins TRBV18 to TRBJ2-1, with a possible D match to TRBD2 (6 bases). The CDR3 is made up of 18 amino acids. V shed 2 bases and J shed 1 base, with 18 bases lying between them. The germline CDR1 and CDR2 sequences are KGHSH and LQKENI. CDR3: CASSPGLGSGESYNEQFF. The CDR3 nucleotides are TGTGCCAGCTCACCAGGGCTTGGTAGCGGTGAATCCTACAATGAGCAGTTCTTC.

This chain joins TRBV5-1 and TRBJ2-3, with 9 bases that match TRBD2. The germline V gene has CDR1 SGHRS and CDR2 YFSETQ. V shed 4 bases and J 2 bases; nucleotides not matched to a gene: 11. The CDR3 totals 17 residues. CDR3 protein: CASSTGPQRGDTDTQYF. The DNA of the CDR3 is TGCGCCAGCAGCACCGGGCCTCAGCGGGGGGACACAGATACGCAGTATTTT. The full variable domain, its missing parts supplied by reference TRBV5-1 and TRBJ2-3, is KAGVTQTPRYLIKTRGQQVTLSCSPISGHRSVSWYQQTPGQGLQFLFEYFSETQRNKGNFPGRFSGRQFSNSRSEMNVSTLELGDSALYLCASSTGPQRGDTDTQYFGPGTRLTVL.

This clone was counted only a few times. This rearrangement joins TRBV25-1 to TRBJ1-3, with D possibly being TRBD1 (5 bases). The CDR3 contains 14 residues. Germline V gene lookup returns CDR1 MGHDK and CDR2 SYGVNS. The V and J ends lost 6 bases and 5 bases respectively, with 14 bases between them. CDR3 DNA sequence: TGTGCCAGCAGACTCTCCGGGGGACGAAACACCATATATTTT. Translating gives CASRLSGGRNTIYF. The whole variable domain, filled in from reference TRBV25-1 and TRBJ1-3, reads EADIYQTPRYLVIGTGKKITLECSQTMGHDKMYWYQQDPGMELHLIHYSYGVNSTEKGDLSSESTVSRIRTEHFPLTLESARPSHTSQYLCASRLSGGRNTIYFGEGSWLTVV.